These T cell receptor beta chains were read from a single sample in a study of cytomegalovirus exposure and HLA in healthy donors. Using immunoSEQ multiplex PCR, the repertoire was profiled, and TCRdb retains in-frame clones only, with some absent. This sample has 74,000 or so clones, with 70% to 85% found just once. What was sequenced was PBMCs. These receptors were taken from a woman aged 40-49 years in good health and CMV-seronegative. Each CDR3 is given with its conserved first and last residue.

>TRBJ1-2|TRBV13
CASTRTGKYGYTF
>TRBJ2-1|TRBV7-9
CAGNRDSRAGEQFF
>TRBJ1-5|TRBV18
CASSPTGGWEQPQHF
>TRBJ1-4|TRBV28
CASSFRGFEKLFF
>TRBJ2-6|TRBV19
CASVRDYPSGANVLTF
>TRBJ1-2|TRBV7-9
CASPEGAYGYTF
>TRBJ1-4|TRBV4-1
CASSQEGARGEKLFF
>TRBJ2-7|TRBV9
CASSVAGSEQYF
>TRBJ2-7|TRBV7-9
CASSLGGYREQYF
>TRBJ2-3|TRBV29-1
CSVAFGTSSSTDTQYF
>TRBJ1-4|TRBV19
CASTNQGINEKLFF
>TRBJ1-4|TRBV30
CAWSRGFRAGGEKLFF
>TRBJ2-1|TRBV7-2
CASSLAWTRLSNEQFF
>TRBJ1-1|TRBV19
CASRQGAWTEAFF
>TRBJ1-5|TRBV5-8
CASSSGQGANQPQHF
>TRBJ1-2|TRBV25-1
CASRGQSYGYTF
>TRBJ2-7|TRBV6-5
CASSSLTGSSYEQYF
>TRBJ1-2|TRBV30
CAWSDTGTTF
>TRBJ2-5|TRBV28
CASSPRSGEETQYF
>TRBJ2-4|TRBV25-1
CASSLEVIQYF
>TRBJ2-7|TRBV29-1
CSVAISDEQYF
>TRBJ2-7|TRBV11-2
CASSWGVSYEQYF
>TRBJ1-2|TRBV19
CASSLSSQGSYGYTF
>TRBJ2-1|TRBV6-5
CASSQAQLTYNEQFF
>TRBJ1-1|TRBV4-1
CASRLQGLMNTEAFF
>TRBJ1-1|TRBV10-2
CASSLRRGTEAFF
>TRBJ2-7|TRBV19
CASSPRGSSYEQYF
>TRBJ2-2|TRBV19
CASSIDLRGAGELFF
>TRBJ2-5|TRBV2
CAGEGEETQYF
>TRBJ1-1|TRBV5-5
CASSLGPRGGEAFF
>TRBJ2-7|TRBV6-5
CATTAGVGYEQYF
>TRBJ1-2|TRBV7-9
CASSLTGQGHGYTF
>TRBJ2-3|TRBV11-2
CASSLHPDSSTDTQYF
>TRBJ1-6|TRBV7-3
CASSLFQGSPLHF
>TRBJ2-6|TRBV28
CASRIGQGKAGANVLTF
>TRBJ2-7|TRBV7-7
CASSLGGQGEQYF
>TRBJ1-2|TRBV15
CATSRAGNYGYTF
>TRBJ1-5|TRBV7-6
CASSLTAERSNQPQHF
>TRBJ1-2|TRBV7-8
CASSLAGASYAYGYTF
>TRBJ2-3|TRBV2
CASSGGYTSDTQYF
>TRBJ2-7|TRBV6-1
CASSDFQSYEQYF
>TRBJ2-5|TRBV5-1
CASSSTSGGETQYF
>TRBJ1-1|TRBV19
CASRLSDRTNTEAFF
>TRBJ1-1|TRBV6-1
CASSSLQGSGTEAFF
>TRBJ2-3|TRBV29-1
CSVEGDRTGPLSTDTQYF
>TRBJ2-5|TRBV7-7
CASSLVGIQETQYF
>TRBJ2-1|TRBV5-1
CASSFPSGQGYEQFF
>TRBJ2-7|TRBV15
CATSRDSPRTSGKYF
>TRBJ2-1|TRBV19
CASSIGTTYNEQFF
>TRBJ2-7|TRBV6-6
CASSSITTVYEQYF
>TRBJ1-1|TRBV18
CASSPIQGASTEAFF
>TRBJ2-1|TRBV9
CASSGGTSGRDEQFF
>TRBJ2-7|TRBV7-9
CASRESGSSYEQYF
>TRBJ2-5|TRBV9
CASSVGSLARETQYF
>TRBJ2-7|TRBV7-3
CASSRFGDSSYEQYF
>TRBJ2-3|TRBV4-1
CASSQEPLLAGATDTQYF
>TRBJ2-2|TRBV18
CASSPRESGELFF
>TRBJ2-1|TRBV25-1
CASSRSGLEVDEQFF